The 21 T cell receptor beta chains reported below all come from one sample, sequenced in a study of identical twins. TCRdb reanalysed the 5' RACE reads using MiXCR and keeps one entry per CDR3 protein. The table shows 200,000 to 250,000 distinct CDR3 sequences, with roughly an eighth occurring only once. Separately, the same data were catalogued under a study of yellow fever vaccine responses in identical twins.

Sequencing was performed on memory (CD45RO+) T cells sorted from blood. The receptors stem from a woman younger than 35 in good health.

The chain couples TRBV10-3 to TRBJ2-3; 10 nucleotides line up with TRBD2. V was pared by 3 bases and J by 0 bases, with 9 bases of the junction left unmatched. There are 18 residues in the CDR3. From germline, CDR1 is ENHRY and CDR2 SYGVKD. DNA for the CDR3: TGTGCCATCAGTGAACAGCTAGCGGGGGAGTCTAGCACAGATACGCAGTATTTT. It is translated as CAISEQLAGESSTDTQYF.

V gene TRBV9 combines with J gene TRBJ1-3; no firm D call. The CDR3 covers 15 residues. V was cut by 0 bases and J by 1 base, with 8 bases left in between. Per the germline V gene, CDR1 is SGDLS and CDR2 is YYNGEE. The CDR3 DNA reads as TGTGCCAGCAGCGTAGGTCATCGATCTGGAAACACCATATATTTT. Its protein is CASSVGHRSGNTIYF.

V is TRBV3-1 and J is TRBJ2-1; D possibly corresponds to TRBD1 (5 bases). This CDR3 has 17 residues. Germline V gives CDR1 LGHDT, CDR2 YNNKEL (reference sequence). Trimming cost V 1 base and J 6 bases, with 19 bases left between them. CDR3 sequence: CASSQGATWERGNEQFF. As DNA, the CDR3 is TGTGCCAGCAGCCAAGGTGCTACCTGGGAAAGGGGCAATGAGCAGTTCTTC.

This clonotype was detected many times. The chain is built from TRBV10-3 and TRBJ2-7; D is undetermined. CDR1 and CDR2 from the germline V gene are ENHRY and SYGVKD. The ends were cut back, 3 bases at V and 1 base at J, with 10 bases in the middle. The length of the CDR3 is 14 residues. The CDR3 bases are TGTGCCATCAGTGACTCAAGACAATCCTACGAGCAGTACTTC. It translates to CAISDSRQSYEQYF.

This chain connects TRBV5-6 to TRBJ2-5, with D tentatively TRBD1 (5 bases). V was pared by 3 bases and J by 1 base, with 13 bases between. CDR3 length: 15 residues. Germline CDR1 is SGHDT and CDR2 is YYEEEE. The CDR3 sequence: CASSSLGRAQETQYF. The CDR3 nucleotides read TGTGCCAGCAGCTCCCTGGGCAGGGCCCAAGAGACCCAGTACTTC.

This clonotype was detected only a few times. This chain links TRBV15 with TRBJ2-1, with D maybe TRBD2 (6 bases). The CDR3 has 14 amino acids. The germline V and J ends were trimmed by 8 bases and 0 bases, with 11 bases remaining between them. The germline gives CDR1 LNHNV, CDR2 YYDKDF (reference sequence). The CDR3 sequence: CATGTGDSYNEQFF. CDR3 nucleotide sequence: TGTGCCACCGGAACGGGGGACTCCTACAATGAGCAGTTCTTC.

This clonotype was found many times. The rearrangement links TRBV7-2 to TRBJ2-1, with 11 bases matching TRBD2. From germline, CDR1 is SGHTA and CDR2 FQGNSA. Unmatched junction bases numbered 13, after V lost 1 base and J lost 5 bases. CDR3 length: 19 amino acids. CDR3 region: CASSLVLAGGPARHNEQFF. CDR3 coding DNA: TGTGCCAGCAGCTTAGTGCTAGCGGGGGGACCCGCTCGGCACAATGAGCAGTTCTTC.

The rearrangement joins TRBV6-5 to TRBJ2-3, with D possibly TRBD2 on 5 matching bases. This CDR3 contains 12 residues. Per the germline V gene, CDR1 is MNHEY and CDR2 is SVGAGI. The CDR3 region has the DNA TGTCTGGGGTCAAACGGGGCAGATACGCAGTATTTT. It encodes CLGSNGADTQYF.

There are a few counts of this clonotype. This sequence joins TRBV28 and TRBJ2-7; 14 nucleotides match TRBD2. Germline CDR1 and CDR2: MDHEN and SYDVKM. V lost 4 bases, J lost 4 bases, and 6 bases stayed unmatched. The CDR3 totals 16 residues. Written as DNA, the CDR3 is TGTGCCAGCAGTTCGGGACTAGCGGGAGTTAAATACGAGCAGTACTTC. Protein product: CASSSGLAGVKYEQYF.

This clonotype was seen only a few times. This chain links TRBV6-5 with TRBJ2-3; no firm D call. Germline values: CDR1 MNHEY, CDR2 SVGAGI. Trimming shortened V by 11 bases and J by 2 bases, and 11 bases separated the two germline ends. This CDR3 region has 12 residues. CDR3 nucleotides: TGTGCCGTAGGGTCGGACACAGATACGCAGTATTTT. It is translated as CAVGSDTDTQYF.

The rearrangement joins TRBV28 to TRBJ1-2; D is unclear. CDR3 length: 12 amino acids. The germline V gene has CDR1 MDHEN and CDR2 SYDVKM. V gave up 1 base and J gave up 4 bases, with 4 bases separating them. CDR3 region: CASSLLGYGYTF. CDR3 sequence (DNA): TGTGCCAGCAGTTTATTGGGCTATGGCTACACCTTC.

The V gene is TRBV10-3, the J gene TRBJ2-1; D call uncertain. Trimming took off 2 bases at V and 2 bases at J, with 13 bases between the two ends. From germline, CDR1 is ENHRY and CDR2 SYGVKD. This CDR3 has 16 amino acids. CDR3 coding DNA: TGTGCCATCAGTGAGCGGGCAGGTGGGACCTACAATGAGCAGTTCTTC. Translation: CAISERAGGTYNEQFF.

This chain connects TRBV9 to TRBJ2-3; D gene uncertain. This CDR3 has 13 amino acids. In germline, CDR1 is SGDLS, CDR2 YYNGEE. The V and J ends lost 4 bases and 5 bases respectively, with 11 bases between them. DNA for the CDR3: TGTGCCAGCAGCCCTCACCACGGAGATACGCAGTATTTT. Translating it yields CASSPHHGDTQYF.

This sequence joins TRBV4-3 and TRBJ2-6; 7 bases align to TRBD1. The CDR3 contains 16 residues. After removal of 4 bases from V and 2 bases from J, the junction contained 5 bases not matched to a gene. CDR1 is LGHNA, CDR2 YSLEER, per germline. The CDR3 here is CASSRQGSAGANVLTF. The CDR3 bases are TGCGCCAGCAGCCGACAGGGTTCGGCTGGGGCCAACGTCCTGACTTTC.

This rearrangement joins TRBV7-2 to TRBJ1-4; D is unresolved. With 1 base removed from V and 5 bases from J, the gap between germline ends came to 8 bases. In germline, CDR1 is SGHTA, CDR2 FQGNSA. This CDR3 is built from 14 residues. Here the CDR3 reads CASSLGSKNEKLFF. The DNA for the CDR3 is TGTGCCAGCAGCTTAGGCAGCAAAAATGAAAAACTGTTTTTT.

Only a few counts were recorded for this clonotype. CDR3 coding DNA: TGCAGTGCTAGAACACAGCGGAGCTCCTATAATTCACCCCTCCACTTT. Its translation is CSARTQRSSYNSPLHF. The rearrangement uses TRBV20-1 and TRBJ1-6; D not resolved. This CDR3 region has 16 residues. Deletions cut 2 bases from V and 0 bases from J, with 11 bases between. The germline V gene encodes CDR1 DFQATT and CDR2 SNEGSKA (reference sequence).

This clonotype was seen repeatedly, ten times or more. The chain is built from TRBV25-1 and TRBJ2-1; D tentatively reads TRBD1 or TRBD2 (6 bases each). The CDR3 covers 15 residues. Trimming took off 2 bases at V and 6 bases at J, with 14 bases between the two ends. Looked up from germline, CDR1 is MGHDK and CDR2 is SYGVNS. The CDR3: CASSERGVIGNEQFF. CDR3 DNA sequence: TGTGCCAGCAGTGAAAGGGGGGTTATCGGCAATGAGCAGTTCTTC.

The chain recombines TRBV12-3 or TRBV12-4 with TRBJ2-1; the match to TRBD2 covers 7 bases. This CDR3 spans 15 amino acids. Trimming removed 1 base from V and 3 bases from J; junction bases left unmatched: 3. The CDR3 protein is CASSLGREVYNEQFF. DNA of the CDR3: TGTGCCAGCAGTTTAGGTCGGGAGGTCTACAATGAGCAGTTCTTC.

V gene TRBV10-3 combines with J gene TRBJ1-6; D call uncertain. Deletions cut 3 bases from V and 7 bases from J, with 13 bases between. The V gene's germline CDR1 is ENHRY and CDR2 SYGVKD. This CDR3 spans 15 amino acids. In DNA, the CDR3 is TGTGCCATCAGTGACATTGCAGACTTAAATTCACCCCTCCACTTT. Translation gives CAISDIADLNSPLHF.

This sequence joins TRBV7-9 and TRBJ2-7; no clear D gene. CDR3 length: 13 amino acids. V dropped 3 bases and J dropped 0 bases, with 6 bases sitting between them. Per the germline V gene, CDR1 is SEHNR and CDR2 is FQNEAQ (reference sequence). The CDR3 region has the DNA TGTGCCAGCAGCTTTGAGAGCTCCTACGAGCAGTACTTC. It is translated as CASSFESSYEQYF.

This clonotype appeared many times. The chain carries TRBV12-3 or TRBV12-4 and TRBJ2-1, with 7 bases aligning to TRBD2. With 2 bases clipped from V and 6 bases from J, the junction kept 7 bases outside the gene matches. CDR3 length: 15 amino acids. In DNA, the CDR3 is TGTGCCAGCAGTTTATCTAGCGGAGGGACCAATGAGCAGTTCTTC. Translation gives CASSLSSGGTNEQFF.